This T cell receptor (beta chain) originates from a study of monozygotic twins with inflammatory bowel disease. With respect to this clonotype: The target antigen is unknown.

The CDR3 length is 14 residues. Germline CDR1 and CDR2: SGHVS and FQNEAQ. Researchers ran eight separate cDNA reactions for each sample. Added by template switching were UMIs that each held a 6-nucleotide sample barcode. PCR of TCRalpha and TCRbeta cDNA was nested, with two rounds of approximately 17 and 9 cycles. TCRdb reworked the 5' RACE reads into one entry per CDR3 protein, no DNA. This repertoire includes about 300,000 distinct CDR3 sequences. Findings and limits, study-wide: Patient-specific immunosuppressive treatments may have made repertoires more variable.

This sequence originates from a human donor with ulcerative colitis or Crohn's disease, or a healthy co-twin of an affected twin (not recorded which). Sequencing input: blood. The J gene is TRBJ2-7, the V gene TRBV7-8; TCRdb gives TRBD1 as the D gene, but with no DNA this cannot be confirmed. The CDR3 sequence is CASSLGGTIYEQYF.